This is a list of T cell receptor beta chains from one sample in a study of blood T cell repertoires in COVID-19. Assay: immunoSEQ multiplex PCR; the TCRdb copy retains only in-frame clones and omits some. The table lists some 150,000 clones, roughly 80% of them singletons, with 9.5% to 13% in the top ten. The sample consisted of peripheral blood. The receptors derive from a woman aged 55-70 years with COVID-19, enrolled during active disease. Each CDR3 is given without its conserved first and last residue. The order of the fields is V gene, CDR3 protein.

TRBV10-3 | AISGTADYGYT
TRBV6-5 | ASGIGVTQPQH
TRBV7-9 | ASSIGQGALTNEKLF
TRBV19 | ASSIGTGGFDTQY
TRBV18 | ASSPAGTALWPQH
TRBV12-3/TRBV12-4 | ASRGEATEAF
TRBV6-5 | ASKLSTGFGYGYT
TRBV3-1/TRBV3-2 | ASSQGVTGTGGQPQH
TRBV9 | ASSVEAGDTDTQY
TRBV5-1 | ASSLGTDVYQPQH
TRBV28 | ASSLYQRANSPLH
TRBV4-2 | ASSQPGGTANIQY
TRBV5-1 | ASNQAGFTDTQY
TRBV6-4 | ASSPGPGLYGYT
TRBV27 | ASSLNPQVFYGYT
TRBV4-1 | ASSQPSGQTQY
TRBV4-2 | ASSQPDRAGANVLT
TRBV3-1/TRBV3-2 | ASSLRTGFNEKLF
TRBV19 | ASISRGLGYT
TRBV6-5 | ASRVSGPNTGELF